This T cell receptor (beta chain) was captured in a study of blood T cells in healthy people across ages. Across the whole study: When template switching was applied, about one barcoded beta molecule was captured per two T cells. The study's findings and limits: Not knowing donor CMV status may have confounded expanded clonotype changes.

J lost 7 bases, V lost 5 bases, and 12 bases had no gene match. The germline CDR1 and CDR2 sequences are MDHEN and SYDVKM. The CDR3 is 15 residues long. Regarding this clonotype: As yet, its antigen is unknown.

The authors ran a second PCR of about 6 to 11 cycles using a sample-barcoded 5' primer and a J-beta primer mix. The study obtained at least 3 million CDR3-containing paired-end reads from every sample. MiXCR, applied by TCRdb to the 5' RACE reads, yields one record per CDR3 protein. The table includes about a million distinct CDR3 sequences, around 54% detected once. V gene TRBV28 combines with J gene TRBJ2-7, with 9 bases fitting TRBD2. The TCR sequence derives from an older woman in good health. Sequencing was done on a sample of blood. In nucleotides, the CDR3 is TGTGCCAGCAGTACGATTGGTAGCGGGAGAGATGAGCAGTACTTC. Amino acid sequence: CASSTIGSGRDEQYF.